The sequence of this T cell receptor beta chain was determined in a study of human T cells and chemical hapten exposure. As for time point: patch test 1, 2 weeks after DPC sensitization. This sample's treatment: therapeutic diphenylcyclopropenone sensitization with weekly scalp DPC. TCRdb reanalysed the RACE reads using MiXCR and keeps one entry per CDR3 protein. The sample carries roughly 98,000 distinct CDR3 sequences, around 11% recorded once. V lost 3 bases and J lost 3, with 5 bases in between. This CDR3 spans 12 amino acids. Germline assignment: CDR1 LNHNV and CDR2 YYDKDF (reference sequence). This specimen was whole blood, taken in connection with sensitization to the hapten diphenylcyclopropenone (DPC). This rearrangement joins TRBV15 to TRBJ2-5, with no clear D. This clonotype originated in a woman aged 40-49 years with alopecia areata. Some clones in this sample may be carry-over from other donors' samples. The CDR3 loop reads CATSRRKETQYF. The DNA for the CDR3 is TGTGCCACCAGCAGGCGAAAAGAGACCCAGTACTTC.